This passage covers 9 T cell receptor beta chains from one sample sequenced in a study of blood T cell repertoires in COVID-19. Clones were sequenced by immunoSEQ multiplex PCR, and TCRdb holds only the in-frame ones, with some missing. The data contain almost 80,000 clones, approximately 80% of them singletons. Sequencing was done on a sample of peripheral blood. The receptors were gathered from a woman aged 70-85 years with acute or convalescent COVID-19.

The rearrangement links TRBV6-2 or TRBV6-3 to TRBJ2-2, with TRBD2 matching over 11 bases. With 6 bases clipped from V and 5 bases from J, the junction kept 8 bases outside the gene matches. Germline V gene sequence: CDR1 MNHEY, CDR2 SVGEGT. There are 16 residues in the CDR3. CDR3 sequence reads: CASSPTSGRETGELFF. The CDR3, as DNA: TGTGCCAGCAGCCCTACTAGCGGGAGAGAGACCGGGGAGCTGTTTTTT.

V gene TRBV29-1 combines with J gene TRBJ2-1, with 8 bases identical to TRBD2. Germline assignment: CDR1 SQVTM and CDR2 ANQGSEA. This CDR3 spans 14 amino acids. The DNA for the CDR3 is TGCACCGTAAGCGGGAGTAGTACCTACAATGAGCAGTTCTTC. Amino acids: CTVSGSSTYNEQFF.

This chain joins TRBV24-1 and TRBJ1-1; D gene unclear. CDR1 and CDR2 (germline): KGHDR, SFDVKD. This CDR3 is 13 amino acids long. Trimming left V 2 bases short and J 5 bases short, with 8 bases between. This chain's CDR3 is CATSDSLRTEAFF. The DNA of the CDR3 is TGTGCCACCAGTGATTCACTTAGAACTGAAGCTTTCTTT.

This chain connects TRBV3-1 (or the pseudogene TRBV3-2) to TRBJ2-7; 15 positions match TRBD2. CDR3 length: 16 amino acids. Trimming took 4 bases from V and 5 from J; bases not matched to a gene: 6. Germline assignment: CDR1 LGHDT and CDR2 YNNKEL (reference sequence). DNA for the CDR3: TGTGCCAGCAGCCGCGGACTAGCGGGAGGGACTAACGAGCAGTACTTC. Its translation is CASSRGLAGGTNEQYF.

The chain's CDR3 is CAWSLGEVTGNTIYF. CDR3 nucleotides: TGTGCCTGGAGTTTAGGGGAGGTTACTGGAAACACCATATATTTT. V and J are TRBV30 and TRBJ1-3; maybe TRBD1 (5 bases). Trimming shortened V by 2 bases and J by 2 bases, and 13 bases separated the two germline ends. The CDR3 has 15 amino acids. The germline gives CDR1 GTSNPN, CDR2 SVGIG (reference sequence).

The chain combines TRBV20-1 with TRBJ2-5; D gene unclear. This CDR3 is 11 amino acids long. Germline V gene sequence: CDR1 DFQATT, CDR2 SNEGSKA (reference sequence). The V gene lost 5 bases and the J gene lost 0 bases, with 4 bases spanning the gap. The CDR3 nucleotides read TGCAGTGCTCAGTACCAAGAGACCCAGTACTTC. Amino acids: CSAQYQETQYF.

The chain links TRBV2 to TRBJ2-5; possibly TRBD1 for D (6 bases). Germline CDR1 and CDR2: SNHLY and FYNNEI. V lost 6 bases, J lost 4 bases, and 18 bases lay in between. The CDR3 runs 15 residues. The chain's CDR3 is CASSNAGVRAETQYF. DNA of the CDR3: TGTGCCAGCAGCAACGCAGGGGTGCGGGCAGAGACCCAGTACTTC.

This clone was counted a single time. This sequence joins TRBV12-5 and TRBJ2-1; unclear D gene. CDR1 and CDR2 (germline): LGHNT, FRNRAP. With 3 bases removed from V and 3 bases from J, the gap between germline ends came to 15 bases. CDR3 length: 16 amino acids. The CDR3 protein is CASGLRSSLYYNEQFF. As DNA, the CDR3 is TGTGCTAGTGGTTTACGGAGTAGTCTCTACTACAATGAGCAGTTCTTC. The complete variable domain, with remaining parts taken from reference TRBV12-5 and TRBJ2-1, reads DARVTQTPRHKVTEMGQEVTMRCQPILGHNTVFWYRQTMMQGLELLAYFRNRAPLDDSGMPKDRFSAEMPDATLATLKIQPSEPRDSAVYFCASGLRSSLYYNEQFFGPGTRLTVL.

This chain links TRBV21-1 with TRBJ2-7; TRBD2, the D gene given by the table, was not confirmed from the DNA. TRBV21-1 is an annotated pseudogene. CDR3 length: 17 amino acids. The CDR3 DNA reads as TGTGCCAGCAGCAAACCCCTAGCGGGGGGGGGTATCTACGAGCAGTACTTC. It specifies CASSKPLAGGGIYEQYF.